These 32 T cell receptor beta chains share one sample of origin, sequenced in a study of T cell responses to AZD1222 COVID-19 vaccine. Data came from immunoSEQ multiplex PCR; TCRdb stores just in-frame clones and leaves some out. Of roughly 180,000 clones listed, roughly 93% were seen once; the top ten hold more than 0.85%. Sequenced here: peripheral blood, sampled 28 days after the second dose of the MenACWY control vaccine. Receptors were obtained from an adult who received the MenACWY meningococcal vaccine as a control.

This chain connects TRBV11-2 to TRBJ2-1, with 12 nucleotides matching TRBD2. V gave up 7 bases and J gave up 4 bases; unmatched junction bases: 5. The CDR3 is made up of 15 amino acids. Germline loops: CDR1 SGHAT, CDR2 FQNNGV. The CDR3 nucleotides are TGTGCCAGCACCTCTAGCGGGGGGGGTTACAATGAGCAGTTCTTC. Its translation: CASTSSGGGYNEQFF.

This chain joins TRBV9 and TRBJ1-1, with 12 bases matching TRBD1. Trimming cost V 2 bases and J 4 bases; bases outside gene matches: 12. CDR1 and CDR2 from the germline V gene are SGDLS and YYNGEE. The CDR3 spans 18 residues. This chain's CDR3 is CASSVSPGQGARGTEAFF. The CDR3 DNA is TGTGCCAGCAGCGTCTCACCGGGACAGGGGGCGCGCGGCACTGAAGCTTTCTTT.

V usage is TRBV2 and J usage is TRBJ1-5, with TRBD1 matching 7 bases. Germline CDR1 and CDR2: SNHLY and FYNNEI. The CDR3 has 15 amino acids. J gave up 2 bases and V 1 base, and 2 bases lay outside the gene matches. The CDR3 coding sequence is TGTGCCAGCAGTGAAGAAGGGACAGGCAATCAGCCCCAGCATTTT. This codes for CASSEEGTGNQPQHF.

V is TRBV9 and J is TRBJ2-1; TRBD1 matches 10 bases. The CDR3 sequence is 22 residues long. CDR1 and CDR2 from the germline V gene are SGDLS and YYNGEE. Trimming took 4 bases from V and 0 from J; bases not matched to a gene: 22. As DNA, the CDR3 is TGTGCCAGCAGCACGCGAACGCGGACAGGGGGGCTAACAGGCTCCTCCTACAATGAGCAGTTCTTC. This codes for CASSTRTRTGGLTGSSYNEQFF. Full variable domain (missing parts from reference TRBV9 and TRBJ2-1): DSGVTQTPKHLITATGQRVTLRCSPRSGDLSVYWYQQSLDQGLQFLIQYYNGEERAKGNILERFSAQQFPDLHSELNLSSLELGDSALYFCASSTRTRTGGLTGSSYNEQFFGPGTRLTVL.

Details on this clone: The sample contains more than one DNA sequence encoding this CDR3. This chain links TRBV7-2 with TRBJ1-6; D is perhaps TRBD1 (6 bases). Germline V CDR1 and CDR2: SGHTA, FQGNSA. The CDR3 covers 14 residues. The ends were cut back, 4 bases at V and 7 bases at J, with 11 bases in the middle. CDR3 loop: CASSSDSGNSPLHF. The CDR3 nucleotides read TGTGCCAGCAGCTCGGACAGCGGAAATTCACCCCTCCACTTT.

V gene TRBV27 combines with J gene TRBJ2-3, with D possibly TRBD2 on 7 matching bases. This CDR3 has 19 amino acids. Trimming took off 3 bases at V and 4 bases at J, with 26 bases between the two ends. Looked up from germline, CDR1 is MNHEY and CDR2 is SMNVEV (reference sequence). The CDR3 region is CASSFPPRDGRGGADTQYF. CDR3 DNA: TGTGCCAGCAGTTTCCCACCACGAGACGGTAGGGGGGGGGCAGATACGCAGTATTTT.

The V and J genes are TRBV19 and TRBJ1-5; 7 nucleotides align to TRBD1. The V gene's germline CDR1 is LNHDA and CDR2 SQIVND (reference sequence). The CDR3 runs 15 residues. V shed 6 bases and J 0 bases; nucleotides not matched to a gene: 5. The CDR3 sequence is CASRRTGNSNQPQHF. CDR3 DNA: TGTGCCAGTAGGCGGACAGGAAATAGCAATCAGCCCCAGCATTTT.

CDR3 region: CSVEPGQGYGYTF. The CDR3 DNA reads as TGCAGCGTTGAACCTGGACAGGGCTATGGCTACACCTTC. The chain couples TRBV29-1 to TRBJ1-2; 8 bases agree with TRBD1. Germline CDR1 and CDR2: SQVTM and ANQGSEA. CDR3 length equals 13 residues. J lost 4 bases, V lost 2 bases, and 3 bases had no gene match.

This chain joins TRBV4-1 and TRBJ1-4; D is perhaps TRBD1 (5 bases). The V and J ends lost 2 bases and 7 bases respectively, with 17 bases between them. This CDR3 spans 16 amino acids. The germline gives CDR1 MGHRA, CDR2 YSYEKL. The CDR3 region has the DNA TGCGCCAGCAGCCAAACCCAGGGAGGCGGAGGTGAAAAACTGTTTTTT. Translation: CASSQTQGGGGEKLFF.

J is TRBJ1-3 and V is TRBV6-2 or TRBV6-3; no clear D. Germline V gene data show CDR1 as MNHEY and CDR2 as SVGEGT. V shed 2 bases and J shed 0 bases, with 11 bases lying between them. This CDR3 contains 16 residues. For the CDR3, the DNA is TGTGCCAGCAGTTACCGTCCCCGGAGCTCTGGAAACACCATATATTTT. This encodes CASSYRPRSSGNTIYF.

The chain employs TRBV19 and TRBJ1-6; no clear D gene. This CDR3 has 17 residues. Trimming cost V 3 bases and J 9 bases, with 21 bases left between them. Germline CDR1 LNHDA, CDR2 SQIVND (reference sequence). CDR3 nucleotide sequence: TGTGCCAGTAGTATCTCCGTGTCCGCCCTGGCTGGTTCACCCCTCCACTTT. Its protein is CASSISVSALAGSPLHF.

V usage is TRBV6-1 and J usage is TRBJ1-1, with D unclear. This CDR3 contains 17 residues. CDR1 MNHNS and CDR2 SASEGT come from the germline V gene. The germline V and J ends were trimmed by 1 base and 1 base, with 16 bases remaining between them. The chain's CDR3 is CASSEEPLGRRNTEAFF. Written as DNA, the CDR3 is TGTGCCAGCAGTGAAGAACCGTTAGGCAGACGGAACACTGAAGCTTTCTTT.

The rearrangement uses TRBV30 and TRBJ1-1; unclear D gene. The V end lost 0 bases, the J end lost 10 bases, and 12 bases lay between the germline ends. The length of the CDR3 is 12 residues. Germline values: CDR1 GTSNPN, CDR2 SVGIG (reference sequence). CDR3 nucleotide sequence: TGTGCCTGGAGTGTAGTAGGGCCCGTAGCTTTCTTT. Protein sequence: CAWSVVGPVAFF.

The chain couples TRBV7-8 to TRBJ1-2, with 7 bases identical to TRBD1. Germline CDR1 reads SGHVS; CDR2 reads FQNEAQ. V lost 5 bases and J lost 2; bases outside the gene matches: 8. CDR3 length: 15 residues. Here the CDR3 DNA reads TGTGCCAGCAGCCCGAGGGACAGAGGGAACTATGGCTACACCTTC. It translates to CASSPRDRGNYGYTF. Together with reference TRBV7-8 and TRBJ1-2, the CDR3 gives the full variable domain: GAGVSQSPRYKVAKRGQDVALRCDPISGHVSLFWYQQALGQGPEFLTYFQNEAQLDKSGLPSDRFFAERPEGSVSTLKIQRTQQEDSAVYLCASSPRDRGNYGYTFGSGTRLTVV.

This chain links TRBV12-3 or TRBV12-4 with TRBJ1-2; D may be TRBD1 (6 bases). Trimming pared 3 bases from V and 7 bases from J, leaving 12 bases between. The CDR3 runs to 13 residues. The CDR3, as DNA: TGTGCCAGCAGTTTCCCCAGGGGAGGTGGCTACACCTTC. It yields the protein CASSFPRGGGYTF.

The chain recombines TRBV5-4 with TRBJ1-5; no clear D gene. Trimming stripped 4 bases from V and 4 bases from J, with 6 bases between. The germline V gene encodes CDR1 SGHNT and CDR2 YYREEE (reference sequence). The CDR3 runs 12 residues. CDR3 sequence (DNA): TGTGCCAGCAGCCTAGGTAATCAGCCCCAGCATTTT. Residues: CASSLGNQPQHF.

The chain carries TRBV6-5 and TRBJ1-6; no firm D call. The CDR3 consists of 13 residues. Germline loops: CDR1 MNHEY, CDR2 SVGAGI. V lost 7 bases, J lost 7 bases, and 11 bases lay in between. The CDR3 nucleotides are TGTGCCAGCAAGGTCGGGATGAATTCACCCCTCCACTTT. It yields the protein CASKVGMNSPLHF.

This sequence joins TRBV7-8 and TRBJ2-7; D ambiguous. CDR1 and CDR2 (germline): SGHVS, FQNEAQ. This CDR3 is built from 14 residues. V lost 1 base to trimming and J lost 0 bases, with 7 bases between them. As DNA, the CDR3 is TGTGCCAGCAGCTTAGTTGTTTCCTCCTACGAGCAGTACTTC. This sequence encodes CASSLVVSSYEQYF.

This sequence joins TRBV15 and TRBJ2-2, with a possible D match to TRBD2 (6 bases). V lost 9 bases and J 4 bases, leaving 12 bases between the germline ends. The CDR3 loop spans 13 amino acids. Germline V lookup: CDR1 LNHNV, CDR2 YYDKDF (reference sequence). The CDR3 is CATLEGGTGELFF. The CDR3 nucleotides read TGTGCCACTTTGGAGGGAGGCACCGGGGAGCTGTTTTTT. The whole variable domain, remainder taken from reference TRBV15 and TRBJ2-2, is DAMVIQNPRYQVTQFGKPVTLSCSQTLNHNVMYWYQQKSSQAPKLLFHYYDKDFNNEADTPDNFQSRRPNTSFCFLDIRSPGLGDTAMYLCATLEGGTGELFFGEGSRLTVL.

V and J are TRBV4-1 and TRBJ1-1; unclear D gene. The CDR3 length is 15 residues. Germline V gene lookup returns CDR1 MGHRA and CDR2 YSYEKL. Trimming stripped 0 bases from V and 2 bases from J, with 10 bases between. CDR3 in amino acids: CASSQEETINTEAFF. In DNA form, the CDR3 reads TGCGCCAGCAGCCAAGAGGAAACAATTAACACTGAAGCTTTCTTT.

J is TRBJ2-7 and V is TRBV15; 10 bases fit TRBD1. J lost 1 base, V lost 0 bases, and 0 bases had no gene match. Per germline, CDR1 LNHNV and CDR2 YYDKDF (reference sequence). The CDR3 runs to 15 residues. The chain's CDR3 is CATSREGQGSYEQYF. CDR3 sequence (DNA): TGTGCCACCAGCAGAGAGGGACAGGGGTCCTACGAGCAGTACTTC.

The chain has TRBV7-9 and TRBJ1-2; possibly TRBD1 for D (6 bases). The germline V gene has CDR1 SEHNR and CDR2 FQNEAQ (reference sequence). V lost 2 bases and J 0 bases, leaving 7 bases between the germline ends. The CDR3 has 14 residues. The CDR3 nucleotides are TGTGCCAGCAGCTTATCAGGGGCTAACTATGGCTACACCTTC. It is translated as CASSLSGANYGYTF.

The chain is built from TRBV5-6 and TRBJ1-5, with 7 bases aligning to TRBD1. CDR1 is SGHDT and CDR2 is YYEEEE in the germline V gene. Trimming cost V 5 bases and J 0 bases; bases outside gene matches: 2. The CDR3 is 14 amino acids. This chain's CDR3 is CASSYRGSNQPQHF. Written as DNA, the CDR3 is TGTGCCAGCAGTTACAGGGGTAGCAATCAGCCCCAGCATTTT.

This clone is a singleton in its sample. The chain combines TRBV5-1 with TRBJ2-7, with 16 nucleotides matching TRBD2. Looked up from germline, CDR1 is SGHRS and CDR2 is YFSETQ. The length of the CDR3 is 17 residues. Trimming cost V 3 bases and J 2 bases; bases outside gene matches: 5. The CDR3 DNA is TGCGCCAGCAGCTCGGGACTAGCGGGGGGGCACCCCTACGAGCAGTACTTC. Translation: CASSSGLAGGHPYEQYF.

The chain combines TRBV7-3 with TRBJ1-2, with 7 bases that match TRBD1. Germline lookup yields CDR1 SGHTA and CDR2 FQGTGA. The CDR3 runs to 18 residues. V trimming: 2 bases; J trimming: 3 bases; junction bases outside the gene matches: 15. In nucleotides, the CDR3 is TGTGCCAGCAGCTTATTAACGGGGGGGACAGTCCACCACTATGGCTACACCTTC. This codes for CASSLLTGGTVHHYGYTF.

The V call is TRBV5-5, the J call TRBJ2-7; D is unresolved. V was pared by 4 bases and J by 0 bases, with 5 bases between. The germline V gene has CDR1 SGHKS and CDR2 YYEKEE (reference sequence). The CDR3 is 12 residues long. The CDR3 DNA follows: TGTGCCAGCAGCCCGAACTCCTACGAGCAGTACTTC. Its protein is CASSPNSYEQYF.

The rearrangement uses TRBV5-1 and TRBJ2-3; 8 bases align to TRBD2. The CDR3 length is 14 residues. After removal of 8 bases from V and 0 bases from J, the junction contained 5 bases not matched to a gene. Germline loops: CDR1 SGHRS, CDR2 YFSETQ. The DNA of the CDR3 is TGCGCCAGTTTAGCGGGGCCAAGCACAGATACGCAGTATTTT. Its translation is CASLAGPSTDTQYF.

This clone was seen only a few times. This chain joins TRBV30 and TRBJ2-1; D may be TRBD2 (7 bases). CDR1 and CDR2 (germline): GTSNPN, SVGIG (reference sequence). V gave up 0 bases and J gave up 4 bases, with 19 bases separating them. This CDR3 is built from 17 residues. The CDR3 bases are TGTGCCTGGAGTGTACCCCGAGCAGGGGAGGGGTACAATGAGCAGTTCTTC. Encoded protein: CAWSVPRAGEGYNEQFF. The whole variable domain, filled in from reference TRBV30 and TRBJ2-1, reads SQTIHQWPATLVQPVGSPLSLECTVEGTSNPNLYWYRQAAGRGLQLLFYSVGIGQISSEVPQNLSASRPQDRQFILSSKKLLLSDSGFYLCAWSVPRAGEGYNEQFFGPGTRLTVL.

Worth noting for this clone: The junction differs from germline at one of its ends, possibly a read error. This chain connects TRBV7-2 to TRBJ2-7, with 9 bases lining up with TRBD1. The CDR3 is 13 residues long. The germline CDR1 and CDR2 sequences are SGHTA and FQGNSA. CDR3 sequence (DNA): TGTGCCAGCAGCTTCTCCACCGGACAGGGGAGGCACTTC. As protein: CASSFSTGQGRHF.

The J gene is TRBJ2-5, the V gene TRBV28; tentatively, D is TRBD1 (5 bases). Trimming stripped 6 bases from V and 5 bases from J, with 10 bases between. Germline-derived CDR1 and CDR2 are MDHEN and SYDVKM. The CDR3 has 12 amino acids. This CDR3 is CASSSGIETQYF. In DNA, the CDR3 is TGTGCCAGCAGCTCAGGGATCGAGACCCAGTACTTC. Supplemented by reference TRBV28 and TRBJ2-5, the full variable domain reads DVKVTQSSRYLVKRTGEKVFLECVQDMDHENMFWYRQDPGLGLRLIYFSYDVKMKEKGDIPEGYSVSREKKERFSLILESASTNQTSMYLCASSSGIETQYFGPGTRLLVL.

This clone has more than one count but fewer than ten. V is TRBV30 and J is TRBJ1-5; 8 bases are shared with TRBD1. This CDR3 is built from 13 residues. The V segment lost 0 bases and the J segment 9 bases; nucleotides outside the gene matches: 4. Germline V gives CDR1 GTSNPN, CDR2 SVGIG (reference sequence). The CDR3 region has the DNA TGTGCCTGGAGTGTACAGGGGGGGAGGCCCCAGCATTTT. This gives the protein CAWSVQGGRPQHF.

CDR3 amino acids: CASSEGGSMNTEAFF. As DNA, the CDR3 is TGTGCCAGCAGTGAAGGAGGGAGCATGAACACTGAAGCTTTCTTT. This chain joins TRBV2 and TRBJ1-1; D gene unclear. Germline V gives CDR1 SNHLY, CDR2 FYNNEI. Between the trimmed V and J ends, which lost 1 base and 0 bases, there was a span of 9 bases. The CDR3 contains 15 residues.